Here is one TCR beta chain with its context. Its antigen is undetermined. CDR3 length: 13 amino acids. This sample stems from a study of T cells expressing NK-cell markers. Study-wide results and caveats: NKG2C+ dominant clonotype frequencies in 5 or 6 donors were about 1.0-7.5% of CD8+ T cells.

TCRdb processed the 5' RACE reads again and assigns one entry to each CDR3 protein, with no DNA. The table for this sample gives about 150,000 distinct CDR3 sequences. Sequenced material: blood T cells: a sorted CD56 or NKG2C T cell subset, CD4+ or CD8+ T cells, or bulk PBMC T cells (not recorded which). The TCR comes from a woman in her 50s in good health. The rearrangement joins TRBV12-3 or TRBV12-4 to TRBJ2-1; TCRdb reports TRBD1, a call that lacks DNA to check it against. CDR3 protein: CASSPGQGNEQFF.